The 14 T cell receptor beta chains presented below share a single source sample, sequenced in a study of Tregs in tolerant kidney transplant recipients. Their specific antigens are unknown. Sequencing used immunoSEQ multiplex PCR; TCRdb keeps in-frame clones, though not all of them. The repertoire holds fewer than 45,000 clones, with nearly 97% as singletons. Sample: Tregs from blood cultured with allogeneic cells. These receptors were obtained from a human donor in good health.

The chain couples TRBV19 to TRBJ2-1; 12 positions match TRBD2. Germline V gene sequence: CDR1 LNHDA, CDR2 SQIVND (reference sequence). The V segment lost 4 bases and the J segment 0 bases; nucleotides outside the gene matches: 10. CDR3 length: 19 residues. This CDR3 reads CASSKRLAGASSSYNEQFF. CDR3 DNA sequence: TGTGCCAGTAGTAAAAGACTAGCGGGGGCCTCTAGCTCCTACAATGAGCAGTTCTTC.

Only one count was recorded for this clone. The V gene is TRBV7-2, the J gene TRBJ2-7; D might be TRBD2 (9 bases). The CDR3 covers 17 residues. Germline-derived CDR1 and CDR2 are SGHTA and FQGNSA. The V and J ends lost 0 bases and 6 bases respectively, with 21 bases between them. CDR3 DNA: TGTGCCAGCAGCTTAGCTCTGATCCTAGCGGGACAGGCCGAGCAGTACTTC. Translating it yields CASSLALILAGQAEQYF.

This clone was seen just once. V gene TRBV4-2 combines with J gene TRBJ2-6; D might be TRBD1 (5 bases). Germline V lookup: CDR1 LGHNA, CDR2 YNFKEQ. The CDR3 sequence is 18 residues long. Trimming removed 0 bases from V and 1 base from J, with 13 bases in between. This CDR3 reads CASSQDPDNASGANVLTF. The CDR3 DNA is TGTGCCAGCAGCCAAGATCCGGACAATGCATCTGGGGCCAACGTCCTGACTTTC.

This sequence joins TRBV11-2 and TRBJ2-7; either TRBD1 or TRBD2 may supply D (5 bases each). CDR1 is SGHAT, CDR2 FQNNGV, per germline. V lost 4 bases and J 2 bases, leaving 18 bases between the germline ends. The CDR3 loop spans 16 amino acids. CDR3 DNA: TGTGCCAGCAGCTGGGGCCCGGGACCAACACCCTACGAGCAGTACTTC. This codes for CASSWGPGPTPYEQYF.

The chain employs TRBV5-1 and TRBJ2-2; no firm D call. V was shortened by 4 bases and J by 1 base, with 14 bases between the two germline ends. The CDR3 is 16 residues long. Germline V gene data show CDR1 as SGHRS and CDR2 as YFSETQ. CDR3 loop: CASSPQAGRNTGELFF. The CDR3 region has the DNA TGCGCCAGCAGCCCTCAGGCCGGGCGGAACACCGGGGAGCTGTTTTTT. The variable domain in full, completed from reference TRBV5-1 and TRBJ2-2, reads KAGVTQTPRYLIKTRGQQVTLSCSPISGHRSVSWYQQTPGQGLQFLFEYFSETQRNKGNFPGRFSGRQFSNSRSEMNVSTLELGDSALYLCASSPQAGRNTGELFFGEGSRLTVL.

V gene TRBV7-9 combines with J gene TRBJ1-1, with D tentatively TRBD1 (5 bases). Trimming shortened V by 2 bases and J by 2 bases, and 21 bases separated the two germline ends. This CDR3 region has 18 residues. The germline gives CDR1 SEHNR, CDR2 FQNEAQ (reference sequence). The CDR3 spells CASSLRGVGDGRNTEAFF. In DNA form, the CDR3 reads TGTGCCAGCAGCTTAAGAGGGGTTGGGGACGGGAGAAACACTGAAGCTTTCTTT. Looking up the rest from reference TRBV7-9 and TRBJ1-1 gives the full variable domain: DTGVSQNPRHKITKRGQNVTFRCDPISEHNRLYWYRQTLGQGPEFLTYFQNEAQLEKSRLLSDRFSAERPKGSFSTLEIQRTEQGDSAMYLCASSLRGVGDGRNTEAFFGQGTRLTVV.

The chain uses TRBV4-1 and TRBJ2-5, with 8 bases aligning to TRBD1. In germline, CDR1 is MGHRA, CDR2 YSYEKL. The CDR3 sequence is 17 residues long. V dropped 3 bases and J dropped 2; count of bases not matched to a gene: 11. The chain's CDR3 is CASSHALRTGWQETQYF. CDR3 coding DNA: TGCGCCAGCAGCCACGCTTTAAGGACAGGGTGGCAAGAGACCCAGTACTTC.

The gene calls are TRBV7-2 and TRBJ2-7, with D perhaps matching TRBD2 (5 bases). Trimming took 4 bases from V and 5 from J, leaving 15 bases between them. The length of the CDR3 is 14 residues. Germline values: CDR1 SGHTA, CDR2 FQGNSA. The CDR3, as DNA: TGTGCCAGCAGCTCCGACTATGGTATCGACGAGCAGTACTTC. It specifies CASSSDYGIDEQYF.

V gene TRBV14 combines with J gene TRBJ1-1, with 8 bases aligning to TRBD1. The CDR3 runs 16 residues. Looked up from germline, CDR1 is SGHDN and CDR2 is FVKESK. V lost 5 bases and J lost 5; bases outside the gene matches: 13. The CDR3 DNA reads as TGTGCCAGCAGCTCTCGAATTGGACAGGGAGGGACTGAAGCTTTCTTT. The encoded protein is CASSSRIGQGGTEAFF.

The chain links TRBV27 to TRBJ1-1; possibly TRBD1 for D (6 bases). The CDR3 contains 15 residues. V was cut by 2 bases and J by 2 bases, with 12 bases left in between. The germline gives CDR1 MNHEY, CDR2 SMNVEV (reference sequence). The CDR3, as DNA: TGTGCCAGCAGTTTACTGGGGACACCTAACACTGAAGCTTTCTTT. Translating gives CASSLLGTPNTEAFF.

CDR3 in DNA: TGCGCCAGCAGCCCGGGAACTAATGAAAAACTGTTTTTT. Residues: CASSPGTNEKLFF. This rearrangement joins TRBV10-1 to TRBJ1-4; D not certain. CDR3 size: 13 residues. V was trimmed by 6 bases and J by 1 base, leaving 6 bases between them. Germline-derived CDR1 and CDR2 are WNHNN and SYGVQD (reference sequence).

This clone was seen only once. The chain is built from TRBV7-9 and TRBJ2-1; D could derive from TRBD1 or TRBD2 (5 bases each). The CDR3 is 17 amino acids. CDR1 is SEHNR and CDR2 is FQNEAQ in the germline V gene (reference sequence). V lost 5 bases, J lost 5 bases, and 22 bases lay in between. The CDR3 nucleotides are TGTGCCAGCAGCCCCCGAATTTGGGGCGCCGGGGACAATGAGCAGTTCTTC. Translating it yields CASSPRIWGAGDNEQFF.

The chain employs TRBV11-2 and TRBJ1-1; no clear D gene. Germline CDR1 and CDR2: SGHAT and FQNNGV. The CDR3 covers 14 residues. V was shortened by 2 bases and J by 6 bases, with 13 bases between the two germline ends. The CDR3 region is CASSLTSQASEAFF. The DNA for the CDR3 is TGTGCCAGCAGCTTAACCAGTCAAGCATCTGAAGCTTTCTTT.

CDR3 region: CASSLGEKLFF. The CDR3 DNA sequence: TGTGCCAGCAGCTTAGGGGAAAAACTGTTTTTT. The rearrangement joins TRBV5-6 to TRBJ1-4; D not resolved. Germline V gives CDR1 SGHDT, CDR2 YYEEEE. The CDR3 consists of 11 residues. Trimming took 2 bases from V and 8 from J, leaving 4 bases between them.